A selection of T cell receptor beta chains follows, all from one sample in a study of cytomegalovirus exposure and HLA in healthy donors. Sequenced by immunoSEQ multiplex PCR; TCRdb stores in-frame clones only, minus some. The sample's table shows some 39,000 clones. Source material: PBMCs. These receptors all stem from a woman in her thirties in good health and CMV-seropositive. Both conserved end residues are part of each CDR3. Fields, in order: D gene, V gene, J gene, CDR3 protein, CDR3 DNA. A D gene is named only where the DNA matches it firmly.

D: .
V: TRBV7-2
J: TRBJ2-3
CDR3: CASSLGGASTDTQYF
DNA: TGTGCCAGCAGCTTAGGGGGAGCTAGCACAGATACGCAGTATTTT

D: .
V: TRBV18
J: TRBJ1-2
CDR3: CASRPGVGRGYGYTF
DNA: TGTGCCAGCAGACCTGGTGTGGGGCGCGGCTATGGCTACACCTTC

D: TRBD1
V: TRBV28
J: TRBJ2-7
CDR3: CASSFGTAVEQYF
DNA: TGTGCCAGCAGTTTCGGGACAGCGGTCGAGCAGTACTTC

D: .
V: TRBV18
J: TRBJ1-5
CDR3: CASSTQGINQPQHF
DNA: TGTGCCAGCTCAACTCAGGGAATCAATCAGCCCCAGCATTTT

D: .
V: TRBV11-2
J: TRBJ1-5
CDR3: CASSLAGNQPQHF
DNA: TGTGCCAGCAGCTTAGCCGGCAATCAGCCCCAGCATTTT

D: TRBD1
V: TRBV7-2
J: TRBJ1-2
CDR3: CASSLAGPLGGQGDYGYTF
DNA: TGTGCCAGCAGCTTAGCGGGCCCCCTTGGGGGACAGGGGGACTATGGCTACACCTTC

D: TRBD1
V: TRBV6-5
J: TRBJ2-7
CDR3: CASRRGQVSYEQYF
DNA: TGTGCCAGCAGGAGGGGGCAGGTATCCTACGAGCAGTACTTC

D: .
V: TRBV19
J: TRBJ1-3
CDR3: CASSLQGPGNTIYF
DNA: TGTGCCAGTAGCCTACAGGGTCCTGGAAACACCATATATTTT

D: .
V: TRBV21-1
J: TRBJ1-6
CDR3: CASSKWGTENSPLHF
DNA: TGTGCCAGCAGCAAATGGGGGACAGAAAATTCACCCCTCCACTTT

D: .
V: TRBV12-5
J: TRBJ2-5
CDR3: CASGLRTSQTQYF
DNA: TGTGCTAGTGGTTTGCGGACAAGTCAAACCCAGTACTTC

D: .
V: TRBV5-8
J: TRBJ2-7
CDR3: CASSGRDSTYEQYF
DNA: TGTGCCAGCAGCGGCCGGGACTCGACCTACGAGCAGTACTTC

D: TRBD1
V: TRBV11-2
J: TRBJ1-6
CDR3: CASSSGQGIGSYNSPLHF
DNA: TGTGCCAGCAGCTCGGGACAGGGGATAGGGTCCTATAATTCACCCCTCCACTTT

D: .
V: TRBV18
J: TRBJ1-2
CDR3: CASSPRNSYGYTF
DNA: TGTGCCAGCTCACCAAGGAACAGTTATGGCTACACCTTC

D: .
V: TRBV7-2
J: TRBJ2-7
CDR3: CASSGDRFRSSAYEQYF
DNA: TGTGCCAGCAGCGGCGACAGGTTCAGGTCTAGTGCCTACGAGCAGTACTTC

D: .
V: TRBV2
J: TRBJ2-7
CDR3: CASATGRDYEQYF
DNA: TGTGCCAGCGCTACAGGGAGAGACTACGAGCAGTACTTC

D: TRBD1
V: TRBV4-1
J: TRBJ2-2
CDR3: CASSLDPGQFTGELFF
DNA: TGCGCCAGCAGCCTAGACCCGGGACAGTTCACCGGGGAGCTGTTTTTT

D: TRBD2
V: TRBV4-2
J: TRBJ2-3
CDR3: CASSQGGTSGGAGTDTQYF
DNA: TGTGCCAGCAGCCAAGGCGGGACTAGCGGGGGGGCCGGCACAGATACGCAGTATTTT

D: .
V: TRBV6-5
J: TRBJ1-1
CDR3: CASRPPGSNTEAFF
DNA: TGTGCCAGCAGACCTCCGGGAAGCAACACTGAAGCTTTCTTT

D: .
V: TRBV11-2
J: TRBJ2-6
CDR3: CASSLVGADGANVLTF
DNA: TGTGCCAGCAGCTTAGTTGGGGCCGATGGGGCCAACGTCCTGACTTTC

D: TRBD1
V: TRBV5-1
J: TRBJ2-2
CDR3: CASSPRQGASTGELFF
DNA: TGCGCCAGCAGCCCACGACAGGGGGCGAGCACCGGGGAGCTGTTTTTT

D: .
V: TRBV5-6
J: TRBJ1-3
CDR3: CASSHKVGEFGNTIYF
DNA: TGTGCCAGCAGCCACAAGGTTGGGGAGTTTGGAAACACCATATATTTT

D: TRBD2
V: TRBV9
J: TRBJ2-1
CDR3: CASSLPGGNEQFF
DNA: TGTGCCAGCAGCCTCCCGGGGGGGAATGAGCAGTTCTTC

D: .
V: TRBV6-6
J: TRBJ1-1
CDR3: CASSRTAGLNTEAFF
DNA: TGTGCCAGCAGTCGGACAGCTGGTTTGAACACTGAAGCTTTCTTT

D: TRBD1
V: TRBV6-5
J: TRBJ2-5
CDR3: CASRRTQGAQYF
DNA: TGTGCCAGCAGAAGGACCCAGGGGGCCCAGTACTTC

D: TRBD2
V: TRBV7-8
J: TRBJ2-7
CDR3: CASSTHRLAGGSYEQYF
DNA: TGTGCCAGCAGCACCCACCGACTAGCGGGGGGAAGCTACGAGCAGTACTTC

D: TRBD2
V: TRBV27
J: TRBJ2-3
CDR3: CASRIERGGRQYF
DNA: TGTGCCAGCAGAATCGAGCGGGGGGGCAGGCAGTATTTT

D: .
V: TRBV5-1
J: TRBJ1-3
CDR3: CASSPGDITNTIYF
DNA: TGCGCCAGCAGCCCAGGGGACATTACAAACACCATATATTTT

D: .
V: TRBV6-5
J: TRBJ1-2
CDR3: CASTRGNYGYTF
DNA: TGTGCCAGCACGAGGGGGAACTATGGCTACACCTTC

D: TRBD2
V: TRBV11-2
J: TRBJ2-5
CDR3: CASSAPSSGGQTQYF
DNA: TGTGCCAGCAGCGCCCCATCTAGCGGGGGACAGACCCAGTACTTC

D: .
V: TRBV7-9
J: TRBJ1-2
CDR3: CASSFSRDYGYTF
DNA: TGTGCCAGCAGCTTTAGCAGGGACTATGGCTACACCTTC

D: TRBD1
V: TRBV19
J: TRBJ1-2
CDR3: CASRISQGANYGYTF
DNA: TGTGCCAGTAGAATTTCACAGGGGGCTAACTATGGCTACACCTTC

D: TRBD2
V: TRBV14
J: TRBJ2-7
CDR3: CASSQSLRGKHYEQYF
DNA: TGTGCCAGCAGCCAAAGCTTGCGGGGGAAGCACTACGAGCAGTACTTC

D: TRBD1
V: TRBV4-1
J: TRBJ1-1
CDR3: CASSQVPGTGGPNTEAFF
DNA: TGCGCCAGCAGCCAAGTCCCCGGGACAGGGGGCCCAAACACTGAAGCTTTCTTT

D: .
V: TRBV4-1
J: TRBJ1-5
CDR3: CASSQGAVQPQHF
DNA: TGCGCCAGCAGCCAGGGGGCAGTGCAGCCCCAGCATTTT

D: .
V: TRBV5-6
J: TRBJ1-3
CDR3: CASSLPSLGNTIYF
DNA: TGTGCCAGCAGCTTGCCGAGCCTTGGAAACACCATATATTTT